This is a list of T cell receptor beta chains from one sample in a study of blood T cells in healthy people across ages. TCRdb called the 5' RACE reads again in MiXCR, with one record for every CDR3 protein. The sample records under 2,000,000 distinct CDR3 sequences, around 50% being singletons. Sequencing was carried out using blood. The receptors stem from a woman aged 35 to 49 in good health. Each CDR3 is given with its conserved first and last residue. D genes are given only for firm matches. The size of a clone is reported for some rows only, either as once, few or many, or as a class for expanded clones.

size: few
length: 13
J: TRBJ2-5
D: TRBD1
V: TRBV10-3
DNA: TGTGCCATCAGGGGACAGACCCAAGAGACCCAGTACTTC
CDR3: CAIRGQTQETQYF

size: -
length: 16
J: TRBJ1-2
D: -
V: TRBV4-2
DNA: TGTGCCAGCAGCCAAGATCAGCAGGGCTTTCTTACGGGCTACACCTTC
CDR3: CASSQDQQGFLTGYTF

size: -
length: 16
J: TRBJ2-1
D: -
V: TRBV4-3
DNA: TGCGCCAGCAGCCAAGATTCAGAGGGGTTCGACAATGAGCAGTTCTTC
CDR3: CASSQDSEGFDNEQFF

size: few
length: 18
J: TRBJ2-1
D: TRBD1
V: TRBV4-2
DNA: TGTGCCAGCAGCCACCCCGACACCGGGACAGGGAGGGCCAATGAGCAGTTCTTC
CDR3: CASSHPDTGTGRANEQFF

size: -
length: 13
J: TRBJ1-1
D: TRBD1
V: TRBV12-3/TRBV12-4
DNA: TGTGCCAGCAGTTTTCAGGGGGGAGCTGAAGCTTTCTTT
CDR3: CASSFQGGAEAFF

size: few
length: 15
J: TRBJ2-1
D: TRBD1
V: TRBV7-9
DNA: TGTGCCAGCAGCTTTTCCGGGACAGCCTACAATGAGCAGTTCTTC
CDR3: CASSFSGTAYNEQFF

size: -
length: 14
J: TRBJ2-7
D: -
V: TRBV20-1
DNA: TGCAGTGCCGCTCCACAGGGTAATATCTACGAGCAGTACTTC
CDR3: CSAAPQGNIYEQYF

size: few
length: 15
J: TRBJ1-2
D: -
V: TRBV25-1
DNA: TGTGCCAGCAGTGAATTGGGTAGTCTCATCGGGGGCTACACCTTC
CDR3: CASSELGSLIGGYTF

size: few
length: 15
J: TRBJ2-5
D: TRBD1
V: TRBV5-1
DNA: TGCGCCAGCAGCTCCGGGACAGGGAACCAAGAGACCCAGTACTTC
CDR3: CASSSGTGNQETQYF

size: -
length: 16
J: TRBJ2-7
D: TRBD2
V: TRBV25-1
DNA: TGTGCCAGCAGTAGAGATAGGGAGGGGAGCAGGTACGAGCAGTACTTC
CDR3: CASSRDREGSRYEQYF

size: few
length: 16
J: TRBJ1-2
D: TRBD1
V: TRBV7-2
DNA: TGTGCCAGCAGCTTAGGTCAGCCGACAGGGGGCTATGGCTACACCTTC
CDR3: CASSLGQPTGGYGYTF

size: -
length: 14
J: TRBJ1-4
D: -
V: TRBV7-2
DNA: TGTGCCAGCAGCTTACGGCGGACTAATGAAAAACTGTTTTTT
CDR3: CASSLRRTNEKLFF

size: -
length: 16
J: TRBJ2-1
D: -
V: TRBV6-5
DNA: TGTGCCAGCAGTTACCGACAGCTGAGCTCCTACAATGAGCAGTTCTTC
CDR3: CASSYRQLSSYNEQFF

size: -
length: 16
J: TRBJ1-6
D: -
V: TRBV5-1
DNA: TGCGCCAGCAGCTTGGGTAGGGAGGGGGACAATTCACCCCTCCACTTT
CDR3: CASSLGREGDNSPLHF

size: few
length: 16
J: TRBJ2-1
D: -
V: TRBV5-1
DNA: TGCGCCAGCAGCTCTGAGGGGGGGACGGTTCCTAATGAGCAGTTCTTC
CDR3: CASSSEGGTVPNEQFF

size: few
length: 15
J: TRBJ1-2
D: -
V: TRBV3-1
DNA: TGTGCCAGCACCGCAACGGAGCGTACTAACTATGGCTACACCTTC
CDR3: CASTATERTNYGYTF

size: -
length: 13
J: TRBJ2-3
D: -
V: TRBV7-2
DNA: TGTGCCAGCAGCTCTCCTTTCACAGATACGCAGTATTTT
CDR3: CASSSPFTDTQYF

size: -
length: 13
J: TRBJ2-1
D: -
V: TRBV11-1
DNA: TGTGCCAGCAGAAGCCAGGGTTTCAATGAGCAGTTCTTC
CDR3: CASRSQGFNEQFF

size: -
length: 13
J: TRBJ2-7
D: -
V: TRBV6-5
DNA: TGTGCCAGCAGTTACCTCGCGGGTTACGAGCAGTACTTC
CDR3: CASSYLAGYEQYF

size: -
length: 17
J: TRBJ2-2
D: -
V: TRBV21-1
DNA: TGTGCCAGCAGCCTCCGCGAGACAGGACCTAGTCCCGGGGAGCTGTTTTTT
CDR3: CASSLRETGPSPGELFF

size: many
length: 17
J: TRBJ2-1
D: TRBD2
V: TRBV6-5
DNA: TGTGCCAGTACCGGGACTAGCGGGGGGATGGACTACAATGAGCAGTTCTTC
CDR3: CASTGTSGGMDYNEQFF

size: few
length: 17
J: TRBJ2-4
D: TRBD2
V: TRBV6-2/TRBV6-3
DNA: TGTGCCAGCAGTTTTCCGACTAGCGGCCTAGCCAAAAACATTCAGTACTTC
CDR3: CASSFPTSGLAKNIQYF

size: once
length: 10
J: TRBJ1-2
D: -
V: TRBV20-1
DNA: TGCAGTGCTGGGGCGGAAGGCTACACCTTC
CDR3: CSAGAEGYTF

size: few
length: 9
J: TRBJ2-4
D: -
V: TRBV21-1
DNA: TGTGCCACCGTGGCCGTGCAGTACTTC
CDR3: CATVAVQYF

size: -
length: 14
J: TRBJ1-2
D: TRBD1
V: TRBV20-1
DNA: TGCAGTGCTAGGCCTAGACAGGGGGTCTATGGCTACACCTTC
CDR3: CSARPRQGVYGYTF

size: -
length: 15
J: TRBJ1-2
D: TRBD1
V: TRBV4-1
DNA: TGCGCCAGCAGCCAAGATTGGGGACAGGGGTATGGCTACACCTTC
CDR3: CASSQDWGQGYGYTF

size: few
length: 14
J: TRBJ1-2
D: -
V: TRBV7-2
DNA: TGTGCCAGCACCCGCGGACGAACCTTCTATGGCTACACCTTC
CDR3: CASTRGRTFYGYTF

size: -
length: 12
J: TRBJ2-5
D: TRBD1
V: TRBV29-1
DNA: TGCAGCGGGGACAGGGTCCACAATGAGCAGTACTTC
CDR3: CSGDRVHNEQYF

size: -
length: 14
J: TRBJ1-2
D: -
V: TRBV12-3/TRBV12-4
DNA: TGTGCCAGCAGTTCGAGTGATTGGGGTGTTGGCTACACCTTC
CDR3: CASSSSDWGVGYTF

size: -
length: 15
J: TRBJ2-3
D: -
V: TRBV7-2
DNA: TGTGCCAGCAGCGCCCGGTGGGCTAGCACAGATACGCAGTATTTT
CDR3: CASSARWASTDTQYF

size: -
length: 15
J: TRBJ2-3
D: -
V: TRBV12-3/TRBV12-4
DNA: TGTGCCAGCAGGCGGGACACCGGCCCCACAGATACGCAGTATTTT
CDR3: CASRRDTGPTDTQYF

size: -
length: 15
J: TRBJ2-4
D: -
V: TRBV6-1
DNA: TGTGCCAGCAGGGACCCGGGACGGCCTTGGAACATTCAGTACTTC
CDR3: CASRDPGRPWNIQYF

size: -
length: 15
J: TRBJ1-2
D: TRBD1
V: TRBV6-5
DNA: TGTGCCAGCAGTTACTTCGGACAGGGCTCGTGGGGCTACACCTTC
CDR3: CASSYFGQGSWGYTF

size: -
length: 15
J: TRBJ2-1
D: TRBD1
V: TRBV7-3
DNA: TGTGCCAGCAGCTTAACGTGGACAGGGGTCGATGAGCAGTTCTTC
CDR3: CASSLTWTGVDEQFF

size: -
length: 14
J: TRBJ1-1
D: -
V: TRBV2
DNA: TGTGCCAGCAACCATGCCCGGGACCGCTATGAAGCTTTCTTT
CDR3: CASNHARDRYEAFF

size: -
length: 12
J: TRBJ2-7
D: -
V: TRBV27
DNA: TGTGCCAGCAGTCCCCCAAGTGGCGAGCAGTACTTC
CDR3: CASSPPSGEQYF

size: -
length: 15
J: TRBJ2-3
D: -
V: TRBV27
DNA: TGTGCCAGCAGTTATTCGGGGGCGGGGACAGATACGCAGTATTTT
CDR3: CASSYSGAGTDTQYF

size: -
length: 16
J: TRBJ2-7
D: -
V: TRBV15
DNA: TGTGCCACCAGCAGAGCTAAGGGAACCACCGCCTACGAGCAGTACTTC
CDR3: CATSRAKGTTAYEQYF

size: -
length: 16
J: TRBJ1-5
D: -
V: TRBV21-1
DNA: TGTGCCAGCAGCAAAACCCCCAGGGCTATCCATCAGCCCCAGCATTTT
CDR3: CASSKTPRAIHQPQHF

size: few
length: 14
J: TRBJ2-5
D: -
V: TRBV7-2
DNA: TGTGCCAGCAGCCAGGGGTGGAACCAAGAGACCCAGTACTTC
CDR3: CASSQGWNQETQYF